A single sample gave rise to the 22 T cell receptor beta chains below, sequenced in a study of cytomegalovirus exposure and HLA in healthy donors. PCR employed 60 Vbeta and 13 Jbeta primers. Produced via immunoSEQ multiplex PCR; TCRdb's table is partial and in-frame only. Here the sample table reports around 130,000 clones. The sample comprised PBMCs. These receptors were collected from a woman in her thirties or forties in good health and CMV-seronegative.

The V gene is TRBV7-9, the J gene TRBJ1-2; weak D call: TRBD1 (6 bases). Deletions cut 1 base from V and 7 bases from J, with 19 bases between. This CDR3 contains 16 residues. Germline CDR1 reads SEHNR; CDR2 reads FQNEAQ (reference sequence). The CDR3 sequence is CASSLVRPQGRGGYTF. The CDR3 DNA sequence: TGTGCCAGCAGCTTAGTTAGGCCGCAGGGGCGCGGTGGCTACACCTTC.

The chain employs TRBV19 and TRBJ1-4; D unresolved. V shed 7 bases and J shed 0 bases, with 15 bases lying between them. The CDR3 has 16 residues. The germline V gene encodes CDR1 LNHDA and CDR2 SQIVND (reference sequence). The CDR3, as DNA: TGTGCCAGTACCGTGGCCGGAGGTCCAACTAATGAAAAACTGTTTTTT. The encoded protein is CASTVAGGPTNEKLFF.

This chain links TRBV18 with TRBJ1-3, with 12 bases matching TRBD1. After removal of 3 bases from V and 3 bases from J, the junction contained 6 bases not matched to a gene. Per the germline V gene, CDR1 is KGHSH and CDR2 is LQKENI. The CDR3 contains 17 residues. As DNA, the CDR3 is TGTGCCAGCTCACCGACTGGGACAGGGGGCTTTGGAAACACCATATATTTT. Translation gives CASSPTGTGGFGNTIYF.

The V and J genes are TRBV7-9 and TRBJ1-3; 7 bases match TRBD1. This CDR3 is built from 14 residues. The V gene end was trimmed by 4 bases and the J gene end by 4 bases; junction bases not matched to a gene: 4. Germline CDR1 reads SEHNR; CDR2 reads FQNEAQ (reference sequence). Here the CDR3 reads CASSWDRIGNTIYF. In nucleotides, the CDR3 is TGTGCCAGCAGCTGGGACAGAATAGGAAACACCATATATTTT.

The V gene is TRBV6-5, the J gene TRBJ2-1; 9 nucleotides agree with TRBD1. Germline-derived CDR1 and CDR2 are MNHEY and SVGAGI. The CDR3 length is 14 residues. Trimming removed 5 bases from V and 6 bases from J; junction bases left unmatched: 5. The DNA of the CDR3 is TGTGCCAGCAGTCTTGGACAGGGGAGCAATGAGCAGTTCTTC. This sequence encodes CASSLGQGSNEQFF.

CDR3 in amino acids: CASSQRAGGGAEAFF. The CDR3 DNA reads as TGCGCCAGCAGCCAAAGGGCCGGGGGGGGCGCGGAAGCTTTCTTT. The V gene is TRBV4-3, the J gene TRBJ1-1; a weak D match, TRBD1 (6 bases). The V and J ends lost 2 bases and 8 bases respectively, with 18 bases between them. Germline values: CDR1 LGHNA, CDR2 YSLEER. The CDR3 is 15 residues long.

The rearrangement uses TRBV27 and TRBJ1-6; D is possibly TRBD1 (5 bases). Germline-derived CDR1 and CDR2 are MNHEY and SMNVEV (reference sequence). The CDR3 loop spans 14 amino acids. Trimming shortened V by 6 bases and J by 12 bases, and 18 bases separated the two germline ends. The chain's CDR3 is CASRTDSKDLPLHF. Written as DNA, the CDR3 is TGTGCCAGCAGGACCGACAGTAAGGATTTACCCCTCCACTTT.

This chain connects TRBV5-1 to TRBJ1-5; D perhaps matches TRBD1 (5 bases). The CDR3 is 15 residues long. Trimming removed 0 bases at V and 4 bases at J, with 11 bases between. Looked up from germline, CDR1 is SGHRS and CDR2 is YFSETQ. This CDR3 reads CASSLAGGSNQPQHF. The CDR3 DNA sequence: TGCGCCAGCAGCTTGGCCGGGGGGAGTAATCAGCCCCAGCATTTT.

The chain uses TRBV25-1 and TRBJ1-4, with D perhaps matching TRBD1 (5 bases). Germline V gives CDR1 MGHDK, CDR2 SYGVNS. CDR3 length: 14 residues. The V and J ends lost 8 bases and 2 bases respectively, with 12 bases between them. In nucleotides, the CDR3 is TGTGCCAGCGGAGCCAGGGCTACTAATGAAAAACTGTTTTTT. It codes for CASGARATNEKLFF.

The rearrangement links TRBV10-3 to TRBJ1-1; D might be TRBD1 (6 bases). Trimming removed 7 bases from V and 1 base from J, with 13 bases in between. Germline V gene lookup returns CDR1 ENHRY and CDR2 SYGVKD. The CDR3 runs to 14 residues. DNA of the CDR3: TGTGCCATCACGTCAGGGGACGGGAACACTGAAGCTTTCTTT. Its translation: CAITSGDGNTEAFF.

This sequence joins TRBV7-2 and TRBJ1-2, with a possible D match to TRBD1 (5 bases). The germline V gene encodes CDR1 SGHTA and CDR2 FQGNSA. The CDR3 length is 14 residues. Trimming pared 2 bases from V and 2 bases from J, leaving 9 bases between. In DNA form, the CDR3 reads TGTGCCAGCAGCTTAAAGGGGAGGAACTATGGCTACACCTTC. Encoded protein: CASSLKGRNYGYTF. Full variable domain (remainder filled in from reference TRBV7-2 and TRBJ1-2): GAGVSQSPSNKVTEKGKDVELRCDPISGHTALYWYRQSLGQGLEFLIYFQGNSAPDKSGLPSDRFSAERTGGSVSTLTIQRTQQEDSAVYLCASSLKGRNYGYTFGSGTRLTVV.

This chain joins TRBV7-2 and TRBJ1-3, with D possibly TRBD1 on 6 matching bases. CDR3 length equals 14 residues. Deletions cut 4 bases from V and 2 bases from J, with 9 bases between. Germline V gene data show CDR1 as SGHTA and CDR2 as FQGNSA. Here the CDR3 DNA reads TGTGCCAGCAGCTCCAACAGGGCTGGAAACACCATATATTTT. It is translated as CASSSNRAGNTIYF. Based on the CDR3 plus reference TRBV7-2 and TRBJ1-3, the full variable domain is GAGVSQSPSNKVTEKGKDVELRCDPISGHTALYWYRQSLGQGLEFLIYFQGNSAPDKSGLPSDRFSAERTGGSVSTLTIQRTQQEDSAVYLCASSSNRAGNTIYFGEGSWLTVV.

The V gene is TRBV19, the J gene TRBJ2-1, with 13 bases matching TRBD2. V lost 4 bases, J lost 5 bases, and 5 bases stayed unmatched. Germline lookup yields CDR1 LNHDA and CDR2 SQIVND (reference sequence). The CDR3 is made up of 16 amino acids. The CDR3 sequence is CASSNQLAGGDNEQFF. Written as DNA, the CDR3 is TGTGCCAGTAGTAACCAACTAGCGGGGGGGGACAATGAGCAGTTCTTC.

V is TRBV5-1 and J is TRBJ1-4; the D is unclear. This CDR3 region has 15 residues. Germline CDR1 SGHRS, CDR2 YFSETQ. The ends were cut back, 0 bases at V and 5 bases at J, with 11 bases in the middle. This CDR3 is CASSLGSSLNEKLFF. CDR3 DNA: TGCGCCAGCAGCTTGGGATCCAGTTTAAATGAAAAACTGTTTTTT.

The chain is built from TRBV5-5 and TRBJ2-1; possible D gene TRBD2, 5 bases. CDR1 is SGHKS, CDR2 YYEKEE, per germline (reference sequence). The CDR3 is 14 amino acids. V lost 3 bases and J 5 bases, leaving 12 bases between the germline ends. The CDR3 DNA reads as TGTGCCAGCAGCTGGAACCCCGGGGACAATGAGCAGTTCTTC. It encodes CASSWNPGDNEQFF.

The chain has TRBV4-1 and TRBJ2-7; D possibly corresponds to TRBD2 (5 bases). CDR3 size: 14 residues. The V end lost 4 bases, the J end lost 0 bases, and 10 bases lay between the germline ends. Germline-derived CDR1 and CDR2 are MGHRA and YSYEKL. The CDR3 reads CASSLRGISYEQYF. CDR3 nucleotide sequence: TGCGCCAGCAGCCTACGAGGGATCTCCTACGAGCAGTACTTC.

The chain links TRBV7-3 to TRBJ1-2; 9 bases agree with TRBD1. J lost 5 bases, V lost 5 bases, and 3 bases had no gene match. Germline values: CDR1 SGHTA, CDR2 FQGTGA. The CDR3 is 13 amino acids. Here the CDR3 reads CASSEDRGYGYTF. The CDR3 DNA sequence: TGTGCCAGCAGCGAGGACAGGGGATATGGCTACACCTTC.

This chain joins TRBV6-1 and TRBJ1-5; D call uncertain. The CDR3 is made up of 12 amino acids. The germline V and J ends were trimmed by 7 bases and 0 bases, with 4 bases remaining between them. Germline loops: CDR1 MNHNS, CDR2 SASEGT. In nucleotides, the CDR3 is TGTGCCAGCATTAGTAGCAATCAGCCCCAGCATTTT. It codes for CASISSNQPQHF.

V usage is TRBV2 and J usage is TRBJ2-2; TRBD1 might be the D (7 bases). The CDR3 consists of 16 residues. Germline V gene data show CDR1 as SNHLY and CDR2 as FYNNEI. Between the trimmed V and J ends, which lost 6 bases and 5 bases, there was a span of 19 bases. CDR3 residues: CASRPLGAGGTGELFF. Written as DNA, the CDR3 is TGTGCCAGCAGGCCCCTAGGGGCAGGGGGGACCGGGGAGCTGTTTTTT.

The rearrangement links TRBV4-3 to TRBJ2-7, with 10 bases matching TRBD2. J gave up 0 bases and V 2 bases, and 4 bases lay outside the gene matches. This CDR3 has 16 residues. Germline V lookup: CDR1 LGHNA, CDR2 YSLEER. CDR3 DNA sequence: TGCGCCAGCAGCCAATTTAGCGGGAGGAGCTCCTACGAGCAGTACGTC. Amino acids: CASSQFSGRSSYEQYV.

This rearrangement joins TRBV19 to TRBJ2-7, with TRBD1 identical over 7 bases. Germline assignment: CDR1 LNHDA and CDR2 SQIVND (reference sequence). Germline trimming cut 5 bases from V and 1 base from J; bases unmatched to any gene: 8. The CDR3 is 15 residues long. The DNA for the CDR3 is TGTGCCAGTAGTCCCGGACAGGTTTTTTCCTACGAGCAGTACTTC. The encoded protein is CASSPGQVFSYEQYF.

V gene TRBV5-6 combines with J gene TRBJ2-7; possibly TRBD2 for D (7 bases). V lost 2 bases and J lost 6, with 12 bases in between. The CDR3 is 13 residues long. Germline V gene lookup returns CDR1 SGHDT and CDR2 YYEEEE. CDR3 nucleotide sequence: TGTGCCAGCAGCTTTACGGGGGGCCTCGAGCAGTACGTC. Protein product: CASSFTGGLEQYV.